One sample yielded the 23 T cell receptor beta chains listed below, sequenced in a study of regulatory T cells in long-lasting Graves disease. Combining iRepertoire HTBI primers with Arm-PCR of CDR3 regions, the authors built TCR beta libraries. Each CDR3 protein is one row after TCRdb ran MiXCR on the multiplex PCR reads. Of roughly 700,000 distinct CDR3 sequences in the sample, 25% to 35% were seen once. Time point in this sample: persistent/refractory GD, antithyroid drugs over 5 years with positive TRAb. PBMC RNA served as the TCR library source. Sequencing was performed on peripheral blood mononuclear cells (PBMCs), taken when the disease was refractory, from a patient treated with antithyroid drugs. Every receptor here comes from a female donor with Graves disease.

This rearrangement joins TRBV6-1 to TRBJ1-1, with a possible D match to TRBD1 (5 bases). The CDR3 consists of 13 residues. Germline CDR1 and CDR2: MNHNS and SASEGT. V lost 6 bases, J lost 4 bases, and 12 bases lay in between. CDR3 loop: CASSLGHGTEAFF. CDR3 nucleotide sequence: TGTGCCAGCAGCCTAGGACATGGCACTGAAGCTTTCTTT.

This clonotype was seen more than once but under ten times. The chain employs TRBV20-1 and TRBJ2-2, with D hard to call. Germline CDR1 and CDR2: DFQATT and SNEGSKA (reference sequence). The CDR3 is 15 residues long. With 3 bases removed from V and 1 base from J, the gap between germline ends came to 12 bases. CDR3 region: CSASGPFGNTGELFF. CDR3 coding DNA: TGCAGTGCTAGCGGTCCTTTTGGGAACACCGGGGAGCTGTTTTTT.

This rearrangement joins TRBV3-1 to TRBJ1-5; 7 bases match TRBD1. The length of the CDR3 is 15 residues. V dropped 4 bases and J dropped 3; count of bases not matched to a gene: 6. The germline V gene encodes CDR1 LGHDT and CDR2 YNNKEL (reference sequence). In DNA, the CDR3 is TGTGCCAGCAGCCCTACGGGACAGCTCAATCAGCCCCAGCATTTT. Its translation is CASSPTGQLNQPQHF.

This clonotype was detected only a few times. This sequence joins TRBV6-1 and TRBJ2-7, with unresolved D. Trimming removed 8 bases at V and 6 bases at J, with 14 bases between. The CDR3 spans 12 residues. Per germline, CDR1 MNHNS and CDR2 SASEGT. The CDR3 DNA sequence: TGTGCCAGCGAAGATACGAACCGCGAGCAGTACTTC. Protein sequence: CASEDTNREQYF.

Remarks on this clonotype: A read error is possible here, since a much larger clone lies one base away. The chain's CDR3 is CASSCSQGWNSPLHF. CDR3 DNA: TGTGCCAGCAGTTGCTCGCAGGGTTGGAATTCACCCCTCCACTTT. V gene TRBV6-9 combines with J gene TRBJ1-6, with D perhaps matching TRBD1 (5 bases). Germline CDR1 is MNHGY and CDR2 is SVAAGI. CDR3 length: 15 amino acids. V gave up 4 bases and J gave up 7 bases, with 14 bases separating them.

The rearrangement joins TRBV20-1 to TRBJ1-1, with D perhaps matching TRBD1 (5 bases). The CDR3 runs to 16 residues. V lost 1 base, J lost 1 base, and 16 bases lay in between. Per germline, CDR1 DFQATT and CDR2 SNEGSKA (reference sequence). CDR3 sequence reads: CSARGGGLRENTEAFF. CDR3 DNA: TGCAGTGCTAGAGGCGGAGGGCTCAGGGAGAACACTGAAGCTTTCTTT.

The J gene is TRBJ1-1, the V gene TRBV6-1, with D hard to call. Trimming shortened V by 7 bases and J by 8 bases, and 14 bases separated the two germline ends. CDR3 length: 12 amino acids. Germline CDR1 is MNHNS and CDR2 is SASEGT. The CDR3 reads CASMFREGEAFF. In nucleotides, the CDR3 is TGTGCCAGCATGTTTAGGGAGGGCGAAGCTTTCTTT.

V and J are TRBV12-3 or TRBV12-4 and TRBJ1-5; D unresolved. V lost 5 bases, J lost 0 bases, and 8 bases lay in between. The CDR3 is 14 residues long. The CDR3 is CASSPANSNQPQHF. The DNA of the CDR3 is TGTGCCAGCAGTCCGGCGAATAGCAATCAGCCCCAGCATTTT.

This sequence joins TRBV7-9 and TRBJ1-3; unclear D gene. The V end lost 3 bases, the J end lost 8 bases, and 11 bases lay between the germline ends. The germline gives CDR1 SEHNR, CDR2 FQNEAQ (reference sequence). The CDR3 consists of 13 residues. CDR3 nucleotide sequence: TGTGCCAGCAGCTTGGGAAAGGTAGACACCATATATTTT. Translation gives CASSLGKVDTIYF.

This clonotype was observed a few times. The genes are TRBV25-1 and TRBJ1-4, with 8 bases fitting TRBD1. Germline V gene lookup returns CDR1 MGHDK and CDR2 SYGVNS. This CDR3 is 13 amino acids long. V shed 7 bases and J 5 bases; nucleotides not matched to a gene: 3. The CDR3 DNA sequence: TGTGCCAGCAATACAGGGGGAAATGAAAAACTGTTTTTT. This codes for CASNTGGNEKLFF.

The CDR3 nucleotides are TGCAGTGCTAGGGTACGGGGCTCCTACGAGCAGTACTTC. This gives the protein CSARVRGSYEQYF. This chain links TRBV20-1 with TRBJ2-7, with a weak D call TRBD2 (5 bases). CDR1 is DFQATT, CDR2 SNEGSKA, per germline (reference sequence). This CDR3 contains 13 residues. Trimming cost V 3 bases and J 0 bases, with 9 bases left between them.

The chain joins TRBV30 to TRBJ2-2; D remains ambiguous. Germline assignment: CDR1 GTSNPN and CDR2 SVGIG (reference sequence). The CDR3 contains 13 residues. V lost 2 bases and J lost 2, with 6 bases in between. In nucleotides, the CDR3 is TGTGCCTGGAGTCTTTTAAACACCGGGGAGCTGTTTTTT. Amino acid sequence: CAWSLLNTGELFF.

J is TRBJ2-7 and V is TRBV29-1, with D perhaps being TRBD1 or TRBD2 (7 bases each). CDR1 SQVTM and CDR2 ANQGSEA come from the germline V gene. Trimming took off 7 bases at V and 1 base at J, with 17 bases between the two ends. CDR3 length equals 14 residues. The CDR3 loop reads CSAVQGRGSYEQYF. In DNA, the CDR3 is TGCAGCGCCGTACAGGGGAGGGGTTCCTACGAGCAGTACTTC.

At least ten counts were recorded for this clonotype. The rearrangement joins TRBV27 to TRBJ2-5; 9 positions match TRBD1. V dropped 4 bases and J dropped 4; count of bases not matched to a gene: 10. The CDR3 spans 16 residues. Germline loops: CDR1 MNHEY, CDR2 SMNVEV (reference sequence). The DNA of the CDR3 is TGTGCCAGCAGTTGGACCGGGACAGGGACGGGAGAGACCCAGTACTTC. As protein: CASSWTGTGTGETQYF.

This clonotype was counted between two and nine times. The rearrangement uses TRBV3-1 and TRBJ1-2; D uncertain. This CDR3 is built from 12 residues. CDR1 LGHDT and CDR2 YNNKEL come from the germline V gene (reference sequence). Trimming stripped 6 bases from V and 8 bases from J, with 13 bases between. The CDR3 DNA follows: TGTGCCAGCAGGGCCGGAAGAGAGGGCTACACCTTC. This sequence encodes CASRAGREGYTF. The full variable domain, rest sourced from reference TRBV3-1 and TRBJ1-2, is DTAVSQTPKYLVTQMGNDKSIKCEQNLGHDTMYWYKQDSKKFLKIMFSYNNKELIINETVPNRFSPKSPDKAHLNLHINSLELGDSAVYFCASRAGREGYTFGSGTRLTVV.

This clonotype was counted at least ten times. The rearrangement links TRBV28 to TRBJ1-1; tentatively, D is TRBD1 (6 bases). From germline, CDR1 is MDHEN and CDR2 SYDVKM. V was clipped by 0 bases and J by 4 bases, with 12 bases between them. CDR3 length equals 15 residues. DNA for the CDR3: TGTGCCAGCAGTTTATGGGGGGACAAGGGCACTGAAGCTTTCTTT. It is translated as CASSLWGDKGTEAFF.

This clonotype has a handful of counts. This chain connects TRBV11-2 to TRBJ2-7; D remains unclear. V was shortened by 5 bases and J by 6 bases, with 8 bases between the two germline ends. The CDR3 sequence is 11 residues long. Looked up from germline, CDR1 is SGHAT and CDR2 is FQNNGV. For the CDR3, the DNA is TGTGCCAGCAGCCGGGCGGCCGAGCAGTACTTC. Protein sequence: CASSRAAEQYF.

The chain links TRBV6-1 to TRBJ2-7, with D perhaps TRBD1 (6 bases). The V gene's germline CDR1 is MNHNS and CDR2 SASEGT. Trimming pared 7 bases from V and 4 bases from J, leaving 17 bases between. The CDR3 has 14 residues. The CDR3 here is CASTHTQGSYEQYF. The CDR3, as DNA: TGTGCCAGCACCCACACCCAGGGGTCATACGAGCAGTACTTC.

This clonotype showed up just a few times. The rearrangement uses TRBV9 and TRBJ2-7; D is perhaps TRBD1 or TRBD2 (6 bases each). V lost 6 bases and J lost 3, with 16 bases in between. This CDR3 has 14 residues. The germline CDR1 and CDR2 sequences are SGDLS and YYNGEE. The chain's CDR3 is CASTKGGADYEQYF. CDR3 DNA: TGTGCCAGCACTAAGGGGGGAGCGGACTACGAGCAGTACTTC.

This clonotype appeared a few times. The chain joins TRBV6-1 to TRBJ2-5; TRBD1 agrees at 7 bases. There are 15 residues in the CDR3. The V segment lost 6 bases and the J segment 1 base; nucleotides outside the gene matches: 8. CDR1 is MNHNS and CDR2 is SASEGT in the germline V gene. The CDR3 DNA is TGTGCCAGCAGGGATAGGACAGGATCCCAAGAGACCCAGTACTTC. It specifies CASRDRTGSQETQYF.

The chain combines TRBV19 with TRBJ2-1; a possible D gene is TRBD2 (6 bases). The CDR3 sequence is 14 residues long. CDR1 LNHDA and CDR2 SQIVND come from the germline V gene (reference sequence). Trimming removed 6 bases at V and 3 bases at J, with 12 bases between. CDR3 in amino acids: CASRGGIFYNEQFF. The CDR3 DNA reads TGTGCCAGTAGGGGCGGGATCTTCTACAATGAGCAGTTCTTC.

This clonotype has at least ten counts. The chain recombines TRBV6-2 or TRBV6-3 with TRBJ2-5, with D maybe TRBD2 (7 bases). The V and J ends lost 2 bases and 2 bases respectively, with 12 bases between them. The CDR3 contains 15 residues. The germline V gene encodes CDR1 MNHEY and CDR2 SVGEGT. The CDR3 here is CASSYGGAVQETQYF. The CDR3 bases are TGTGCCAGCAGTTACGGGGGGGCAGTACAAGAGACCCAGTACTTC.

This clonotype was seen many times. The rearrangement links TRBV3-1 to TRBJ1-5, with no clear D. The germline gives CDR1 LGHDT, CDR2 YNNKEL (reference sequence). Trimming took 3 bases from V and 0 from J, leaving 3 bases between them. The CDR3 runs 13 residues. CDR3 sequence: CASSQVSNQPQHF. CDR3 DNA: TGTGCCAGCAGCCAGGTTAGCAATCAGCCCCAGCATTTT.